Following are 29 T cell receptor beta chains from one sample sequenced in a study of CXCR4 blockade with PD-1 therapy in pancreatic cancer. The protocol was immunoSEQ multiplex PCR, while the TCRdb copy is restricted to in-frame clones and leaves out a portion. Of approximately 4,800 clones in the sample, around 62% were seen once. Sequencing was carried out using tumor tissue. The receptors originated from a human donor with pancreatic ductal adenocarcinoma.

V is TRBV6-8 and J is TRBJ2-7; D gene ambiguous. CDR1 is MNHGY, CDR2 SAAAGT, per germline. The V end was cut by 6 bases, the J end by 3 bases, with 9 bases between. The CDR3 runs 12 residues. The DNA of the CDR3 is TGTGCCAGCAGCTCACAAGACTACGAGCAGTACTTC. Protein product: CASSSQDYEQYF.

Comments on this clone: One end of the junction fails to match germline, which may point to a read error. The V gene is TRBV6-7, the J gene TRBJ2-5, with 7 bases aligning to TRBD1. TRBV6-7 is identified as an open reading frame with a role that is uncertain. The CDR3 length is 17 residues. The CDR3 DNA follows: TGTGCCAGCAGTGACTCATACAGGGGTCGGTCTAAAGAGACCCAGTACTTC. Its translation: CASSDSYRGRSKETQYF.

The chain employs TRBV19 and TRBJ2-4, with D perhaps matching TRBD2 (5 bases). The CDR3 spans 13 residues. The germline V and J ends were trimmed by 5 bases and 7 bases, with 12 bases remaining between them. CDR1 and CDR2 (germline): LNHDA, SQIVND (reference sequence). The CDR3 reads CASSPSSSNIQYF. The CDR3 nucleotides read TGTGCCAGTAGTCCCTCGTCTAGCAACATTCAGTACTTC. Supplemented by reference TRBV19 and TRBJ2-4, the full variable domain reads DGGITQSPKYLFRKEGQNVTLSCEQNLNHDAMYWYRQDPGQGLRLIYYSQIVNDFQKGDIAEGYSVSREKKESFPLTVTSAQKNPTAFYLCASSPSSSNIQYFGAGTRLSVL.

The chain couples TRBV12-2 to TRBJ2-3; the table's D call TRBD1 went unverified against the DNA. TRBV12-2 is a listed pseudogene. The CDR3 loop spans 18 amino acids. In DNA, the CDR3 is TGTGCAAGTCGCTTAGTACGATTACAGGGTTGTGGCACAGATACGCAGTATTTT. This encodes CASRLVRLQGCGTDTQYF.

The chain couples TRBV28 to TRBJ2-1, with D perhaps given as TRBD1 or TRBD2 (5 bases each). Looked up from germline, CDR1 is MDHEN and CDR2 is SYDVKM. Trimming removed 7 bases at V and 2 bases at J, with 15 bases between. This CDR3 is built from 15 residues. CDR3 residues: CASIGASRTYNEQFF. The CDR3 coding sequence is TGTGCCAGCATTGGGGCTAGCAGAACCTACAATGAGCAGTTCTTC.

The chain uses TRBV4-1 and TRBJ2-7, with 10 nucleotides matching TRBD2. The CDR3 runs to 15 residues. CDR1 and CDR2 (germline): MGHRA, YSYEKL. With 2 bases clipped from V and 0 bases from J, the junction kept 1 base outside the gene matches. The CDR3 region has the DNA TGCGCCAGCAGCCAAACTAGCGGGGCCTCCTACGAGCAGTACTTC. Residues: CASSQTSGASYEQYF.

The chain joins TRBV18 to TRBJ2-3; 7 bases map to TRBD1. Germline values: CDR1 KGHSH, CDR2 LQKENI. The CDR3 has 16 amino acids. The junction had 6 bases not matched to a gene; V was cut back by 3 bases and J by 0 bases. CDR3 nucleotides: TGTGCCAGCTCACCCTGGGACAGATCTAGCACAGATACGCAGTATTTT. Residues: CASSPWDRSSTDTQYF.

CDR3 protein: CASSYPGINIQYF. DNA for the CDR3: TGTGCCAGCAGTTACCCCGGGATAAACATTCAGTACTTC. The chain uses TRBV6-8 and TRBJ2-4; a weak D match, TRBD2 (5 bases). Trimming took 2 bases from V and 6 from J, leaving 8 bases between them. CDR3 length: 13 residues. Germline CDR1 is MNHGY and CDR2 is SAAAGT.

This clone was seen more than once but under ten times. The chain carries TRBV4-1 and TRBJ1-3, with D maybe TRBD1 (6 bases). The V end was cut by 0 bases, the J end by 8 bases, with 14 bases between. The CDR3 loop spans 15 amino acids. CDR1 and CDR2 from the germline V gene are MGHRA and YSYEKL. CDR3 residues: CASSQDGGGGDTIYF. The DNA of the CDR3 is TGCGCCAGCAGCCAAGACGGAGGGGGGGGAGACACCATATATTTT.

This clone was recorded a few times. J is TRBJ2-3 and V is TRBV1; TRBD2 was called by the table and not checked on the DNA. TRBV1 is a documented pseudogene. The CDR3 is 14 amino acids. CDR3 residues: CASSQGGGTDTQYF. For the CDR3, the DNA is TGCGCCAGCAGCCAAGGGGGGGGAACAGATACGCAGTATTTT.

This clone came up a few times. This chain uses TRBV11-3 with TRBJ2-3; 8 nucleotides match TRBD1. Trimming cost V 6 bases and J 2 bases; bases outside gene matches: 16. This CDR3 contains 18 residues. In germline, CDR1 is SGHNT, CDR2 YENEEA. CDR3 bases: TGTGCCAGCAGGGTTAAGACAGGGGAAGGACCTACCACAGATACGCAGTATTTT. Encoded protein: CASRVKTGEGPTTDTQYF.

The rearrangement joins TRBV11-3 to TRBJ1-4; tentatively, D is TRBD1 (5 bases). Germline V gives CDR1 SGHNT, CDR2 YENEEA. The CDR3 runs 15 residues. Deletions cut 6 bases from V and 10 bases from J, with 21 bases between. This chain's CDR3 is CASSPATAGEGKLFF. The CDR3 DNA is TGTGCCAGCAGTCCTGCGACAGCCGGCGAGGGAAAACTGTTTTTT.

This clone has a handful of counts. This sequence joins TRBV2 and TRBJ2-1; TRBD1 or TRBD2 may be the D gene (5 bases each). V lost 2 bases to trimming and J lost 2 bases, with 10 bases between them. The CDR3 spans 15 residues. The germline V gene encodes CDR1 SNHLY and CDR2 FYNNEI. This chain's CDR3 is CASSESRGPYNEQFF. The DNA of the CDR3 is TGTGCCAGCAGTGAATCTAGGGGACCCTACAATGAGCAGTTCTTC. Filled out from reference TRBV2 and TRBJ2-1, the complete variable domain reads EPEVTQTPSHQVTQMGQEVILRCVPISNHLYFYWYRQILGQKVEFLVSFYNNEISEKSEIFDDQFSVERPDGSNFTLKIRSTKLEDSAMYFCASSESRGPYNEQFFGPGTRLTVL.

The J gene is TRBJ2-3, the V gene TRBV11-3; TRBD2 agrees at 10 bases. V shed 2 bases and J 5 bases; nucleotides not matched to a gene: 7. Germline assignment: CDR1 SGHNT and CDR2 YENEEA. This CDR3 region has 16 residues. CDR3 in amino acids: CASSLSGTSDGDTQYF. DNA for the CDR3: TGTGCCAGCAGCTTATCCGGGACTAGCGACGGAGATACGCAGTATTTT. Based on the CDR3 plus reference TRBV11-3 and TRBJ2-3, the full variable domain is EAGVVQSPRYKIIEKKQPVAFWCNPISGHNTLYWYLQNLGQGPELLIRYENEEAVDDSQLPKDRFSAERLKGVDSTLKIQPAELGDSAVYLCASSLSGTSDGDTQYFGPGTRLTVL.

The chain joins TRBV18 to TRBJ1-2; D ambiguous. Trimming took off 3 bases at V and 5 bases at J, with 13 bases between the two ends. The CDR3 contains 14 residues. CDR1 is KGHSH, CDR2 LQKENI, per germline. The CDR3 sequence: CASSPTGQSYGYTF. CDR3 in DNA: TGTGCCAGCTCACCTACCGGGCAGTCTTATGGCTACACCTTC.

CDR3 in amino acids: CASSPQQKPQETQYF. As DNA, the CDR3 is TGTGCCAGCAGTCCCCAGCAGAAACCCCAAGAGACCCAGTACTTC. This chain uses TRBV2 with TRBJ2-5; D is undetermined. The CDR3 is made up of 15 amino acids. The V and J ends lost 5 bases and 1 base respectively, with 14 bases between them. CDR1 and CDR2 (germline): SNHLY, FYNNEI.

The rearrangement joins TRBV10-3 to TRBJ1-4; 12 bases fit TRBD1. Germline assignment: CDR1 ENHRY and CDR2 SYGVKD. The CDR3 consists of 16 residues. V lost 5 bases, J lost 7 bases, and 8 bases stayed unmatched. The chain's CDR3 is CAISSGTGGDFEKLFF. The CDR3 DNA reads as TGTGCCATCAGTTCCGGGACAGGGGGCGATTTTGAAAAACTGTTTTTT.

V is TRBV19 and J is TRBJ2-2, with 8 positions matching TRBD2. The germline V gene encodes CDR1 LNHDA and CDR2 SQIVND (reference sequence). The CDR3 runs to 15 residues. Trimming removed 7 bases from V and 3 bases from J; junction bases left unmatched: 7. CDR3 in amino acids: CASTRERGHTGELFF. The CDR3 DNA sequence: TGTGCCAGTACGCGAGAGCGGGGGCACACCGGGGAGCTGTTTTTT.

The chain employs TRBV19 and TRBJ2-7; D remains unclear. CDR1 is LNHDA and CDR2 is SQIVND in the germline V gene (reference sequence). V dropped 3 bases and J dropped 5 bases, with 11 bases sitting between them. The CDR3 is made up of 13 amino acids. The CDR3 here is CASSISGYHEQYF. CDR3 nucleotides: TGTGCCAGTAGTATTTCCGGGTACCACGAGCAGTACTTC.

This clone was counted a few times. The chain employs TRBV28 and TRBJ2-7, with TRBD1 as a possible D gene (8 bases). The germline V gene encodes CDR1 MDHEN and CDR2 SYDVKM. This CDR3 spans 14 amino acids. With 3 bases removed from V and 6 bases from J, the gap between germline ends came to 15 bases. CDR3 residues: CASSFDRGGSEQYF. For the CDR3, the DNA is TGTGCCAGCAGTTTTGACAGGGGAGGGTCCGAGCAGTACTTC.

This clone was picked up a small number of times. The V call is TRBV7-5, the J call TRBJ2-3; the table's TRBD2 call for D was not verified on the DNA. TRBV7-5 is a pseudogene. There are 16 residues in the CDR3. CDR3 sequence reads: CASSLARDGRRNTQYF. CDR3 bases: TGTGCCAGCAGCTTAGCGCGGGACGGTCGGCGGAATACGCAGTATTTT.

The chain joins TRBV29-1 to TRBJ1-3, with D uncertain. The V and J ends lost 0 bases and 0 bases respectively, with 6 bases between them. The CDR3 extends over 14 amino acids. CDR1 is SQVTM and CDR2 is ANQGSEA in the germline V gene. The CDR3 nucleotides are TGCAGCGTTGAAGAGGGTCCCTCTGGAAACACCATATATTTT. This codes for CSVEEGPSGNTIYF.

This chain uses TRBV29-1 with TRBJ2-3; 7 nucleotides match TRBD1. CDR3 length equals 14 residues. The J segment lost 2 bases and the V segment lost 1 base, leaving 3 bases of the junction unmatched. Germline V gives CDR1 SQVTM, CDR2 ANQGSEA. Here the CDR3 DNA reads TGCAGCGTTGAAGGACAGGGTTACACAGATACGCAGTATTTT. Residues: CSVEGQGYTDTQYF.

About this clone itself: One end of the junction varies from germline; a read error may be responsible. CDR3 protein: CSVGSPNRNSEAFF. CDR3 DNA: TGCAGCGTTGGAAGCCCCAACAGGAACAGTGAAGCTTTCTTT. The chain carries TRBV29-1 and TRBJ1-1; a weak D match, TRBD1 (5 bases). CDR3 size: 14 residues. CDR1 and CDR2 (germline): SQVTM, ANQGSEA.

The DNA of the CDR3 is TGCAGCGTTTTCTTAGGAGGGGCGGGAGATACGCAGTATTTT. Translating gives CSVFLGGAGDTQYF. The rearrangement uses TRBV29-1 and TRBJ2-3, with D maybe TRBD2 (6 bases). The V gene's germline CDR1 is SQVTM and CDR2 ANQGSEA. This CDR3 is built from 14 residues. Trimming stripped 5 bases from V and 5 bases from J, with 17 bases between.

This clone has more than one count but fewer than ten. V is TRBV11-3 and J is TRBJ1-3; D gene uncertain. This CDR3 has 15 residues. Deletions cut 3 bases from V and 0 bases from J, with 9 bases between. From germline, CDR1 is SGHNT and CDR2 YENEEA. The CDR3 here is CASSFSSISGNTIYF. CDR3 nucleotide sequence: TGTGCCAGCAGCTTCAGTAGTATCTCTGGAAACACCATATATTTT.

In DNA, the CDR3 is TGTGCCAGTAGTATAGGACAGGGACTGGGAGTAGGCAATCAGCCCCAGCATTTT. Residues: CASSIGQGLGVGNQPQHF. The rearrangement joins TRBV19 to TRBJ1-5; 7 bases line up with TRBD1. The V gene end was trimmed by 1 base and the J gene end by 2 bases; junction bases not matched to a gene: 11. The germline V gene encodes CDR1 LNHDA and CDR2 SQIVND (reference sequence). This CDR3 comprises 18 residues.

The chain employs TRBV29-1 and TRBJ2-7; the D gene is possibly TRBD1 (7 bases). With 5 bases removed from V and 7 bases from J, the gap between germline ends came to 15 bases. The germline gives CDR1 SQVTM, CDR2 ANQGSEA. This CDR3 comprises 12 residues. CDR3 DNA sequence: TGCAGCGTTTTAGGGGGCGGAGGGGAGCAGTACTTC. This codes for CSVLGGGGEQYF.

This clone was seen only a few times. The chain uses TRBV6-7 and TRBJ1-1, with D perhaps TRBD1 (5 bases). TRBV6-7 is marked as an open reading frame, function uncertain. The CDR3 is 13 residues long. V dropped 6 bases and J dropped 4 bases, with 12 bases sitting between them. The CDR3 loop reads CASSPQAVTEAFF. The CDR3 bases are TGTGCCAGCAGCCCACAGGCGGTCACTGAAGCTTTCTTT.